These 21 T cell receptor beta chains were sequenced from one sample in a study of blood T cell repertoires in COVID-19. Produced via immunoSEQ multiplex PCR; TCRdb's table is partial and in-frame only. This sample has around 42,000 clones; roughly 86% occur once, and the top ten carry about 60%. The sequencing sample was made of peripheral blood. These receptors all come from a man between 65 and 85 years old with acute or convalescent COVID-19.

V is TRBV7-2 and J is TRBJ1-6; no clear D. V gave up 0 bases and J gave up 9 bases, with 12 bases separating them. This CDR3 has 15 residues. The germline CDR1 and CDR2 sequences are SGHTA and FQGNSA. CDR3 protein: CASSLALSYGSPLHF. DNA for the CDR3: TGTGCCAGCAGCTTAGCGCTTTCGTACGGTTCACCCCTCCACTTT. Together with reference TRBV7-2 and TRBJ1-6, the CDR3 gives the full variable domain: GAGVSQSPSNKVTEKGKDVELRCDPISGHTALYWYRQSLGQGLEFLIYFQGNSAPDKSGLPSDRFSAERTGGSVSTLTIQRTQQEDSAVYLCASSLALSYGSPLHFGNGTRLTVT.

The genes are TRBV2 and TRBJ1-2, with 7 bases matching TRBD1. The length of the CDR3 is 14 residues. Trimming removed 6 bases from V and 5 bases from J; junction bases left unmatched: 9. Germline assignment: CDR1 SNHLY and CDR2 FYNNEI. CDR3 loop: CASRSQQGTYGYTF. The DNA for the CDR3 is TGTGCCAGCAGGTCGCAACAGGGGACGTATGGCTACACCTTC.

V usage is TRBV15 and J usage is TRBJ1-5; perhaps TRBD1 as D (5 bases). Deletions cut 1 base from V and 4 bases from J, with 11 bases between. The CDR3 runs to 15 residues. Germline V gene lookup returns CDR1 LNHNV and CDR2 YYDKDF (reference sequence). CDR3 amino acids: CATSRVQGWNQPQHF. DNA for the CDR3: TGTGCCACCAGCAGAGTCCAGGGATGGAATCAGCCCCAGCATTTT.

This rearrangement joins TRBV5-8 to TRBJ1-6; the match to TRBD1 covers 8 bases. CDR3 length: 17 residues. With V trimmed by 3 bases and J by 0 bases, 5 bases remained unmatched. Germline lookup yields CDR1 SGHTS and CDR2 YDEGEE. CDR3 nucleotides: TGTGCCAGCAGCTACGGACAGGGAAGCTCCTATAATTCACCCCTCCACTTT. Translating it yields CASSYGQGSSYNSPLHF.

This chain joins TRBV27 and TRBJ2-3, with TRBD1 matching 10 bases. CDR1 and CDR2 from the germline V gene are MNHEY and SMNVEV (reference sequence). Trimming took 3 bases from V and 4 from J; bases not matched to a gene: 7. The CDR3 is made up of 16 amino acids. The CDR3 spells CASSFGQGVLPDTQYF. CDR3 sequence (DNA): TGTGCCAGCAGTTTTGGACAGGGGGTCCTACCAGATACGCAGTATTTT.

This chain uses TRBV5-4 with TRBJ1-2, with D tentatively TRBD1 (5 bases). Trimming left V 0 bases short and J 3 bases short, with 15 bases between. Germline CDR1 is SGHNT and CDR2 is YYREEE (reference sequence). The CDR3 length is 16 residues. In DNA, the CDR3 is TGTGCCAGCAGCTTGGATTCTAGGGGCGATCACTATGGCTACACCTTC. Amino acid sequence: CASSLDSRGDHYGYTF.

DNA of the CDR3: TGTGCCAGCAGTCCCGGGCTAGCGGGATCCGGGGAGCTGTTTTTT. It is translated as CASSPGLAGSGELFF. The V gene is TRBV6-2 or TRBV6-3, the J gene TRBJ2-2; 9 bases map to TRBD2. After removal of 5 bases from V and 6 bases from J, the junction contained 7 bases not matched to a gene. Germline V gene sequence: CDR1 MNHEY, CDR2 SVGEGT. The CDR3 extends over 15 amino acids.

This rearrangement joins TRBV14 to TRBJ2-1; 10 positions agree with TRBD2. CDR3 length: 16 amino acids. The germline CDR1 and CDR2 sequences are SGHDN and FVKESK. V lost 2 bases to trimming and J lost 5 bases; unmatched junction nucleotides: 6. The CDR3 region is CASSQLAGVSHNEQFF. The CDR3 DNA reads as TGTGCCAGCAGCCAACTAGCGGGAGTATCCCACAATGAGCAGTTCTTC. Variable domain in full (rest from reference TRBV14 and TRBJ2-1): EAGVTQFPSHSVIEKGQTVTLRCDPISGHDNLYWYRRVMGKEIKFLLHFVKESKQDESGMPNNRFLAERTGGTYSTLKVQPAELEDSGVYFCASSQLAGVSHNEQFFGPGTRLTVL.

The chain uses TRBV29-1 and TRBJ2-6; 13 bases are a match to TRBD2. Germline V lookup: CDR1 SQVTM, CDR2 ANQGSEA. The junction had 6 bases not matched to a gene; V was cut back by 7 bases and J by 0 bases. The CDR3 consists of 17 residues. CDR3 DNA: TGCAGCGCCTGGACTAGCGGGGGCGACTCTGGGGCCAACGTCCTGACTTTC. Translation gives CSAWTSGGDSGANVLTF.

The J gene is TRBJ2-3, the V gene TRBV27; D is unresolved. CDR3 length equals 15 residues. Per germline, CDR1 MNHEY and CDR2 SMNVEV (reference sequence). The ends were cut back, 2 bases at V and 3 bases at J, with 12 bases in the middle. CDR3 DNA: TGTGCCAGCAGTTTAGGAAACTACCAAACAGATACGCAGTATTTT. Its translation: CASSLGNYQTDTQYF.

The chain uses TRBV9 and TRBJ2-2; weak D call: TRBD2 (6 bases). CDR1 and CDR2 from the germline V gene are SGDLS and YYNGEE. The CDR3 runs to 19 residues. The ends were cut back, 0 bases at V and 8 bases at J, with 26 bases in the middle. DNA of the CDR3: TGTGCCAGCAGCGTAGCTCGGGGGACTGGTCCGAAGCTATCTGGGGAGCTGTTTTTT. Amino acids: CASSVARGTGPKLSGELFF.

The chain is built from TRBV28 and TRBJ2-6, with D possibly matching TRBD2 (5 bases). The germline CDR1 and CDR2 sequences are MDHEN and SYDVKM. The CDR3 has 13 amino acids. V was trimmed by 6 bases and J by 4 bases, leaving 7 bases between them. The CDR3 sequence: CASRAVGANVLTF. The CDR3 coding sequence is TGTGCCAGCAGAGCGGTGGGGGCCAACGTCCTGACTTTC. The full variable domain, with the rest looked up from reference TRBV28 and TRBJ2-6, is DVKVTQSSRYLVKRTGEKVFLECVQDMDHENMFWYRQDPGLGLRLIYFSYDVKMKEKGDIPEGYSVSREKKERFSLILESASTNQTSMYLCASRAVGANVLTFGAGSRLTVL.

CDR3 coding DNA: TGTGCCAGTAGTATAGTGACAGATAGCAATCAGCCCCAGCATTTT. Translating it yields CASSIVTDSNQPQHF. The gene calls are TRBV19 and TRBJ1-5; D possibly corresponds to TRBD1 (5 bases). Trimming took off 1 base at V and 0 bases at J, with 7 bases between the two ends. The CDR3 loop spans 15 amino acids. Germline V gene lookup returns CDR1 LNHDA and CDR2 SQIVND (reference sequence).

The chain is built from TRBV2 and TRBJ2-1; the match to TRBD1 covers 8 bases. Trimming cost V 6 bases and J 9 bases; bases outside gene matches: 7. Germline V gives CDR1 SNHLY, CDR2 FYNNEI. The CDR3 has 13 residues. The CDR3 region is CASSRDRGGEQFF. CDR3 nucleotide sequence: TGTGCCAGCAGCAGAGACAGGGGCGGTGAGCAGTTCTTC.

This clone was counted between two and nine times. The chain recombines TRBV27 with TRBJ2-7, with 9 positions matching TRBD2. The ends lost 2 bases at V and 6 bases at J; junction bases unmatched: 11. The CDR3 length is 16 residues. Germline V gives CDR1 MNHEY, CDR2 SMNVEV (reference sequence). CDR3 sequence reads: CASSLKTAGGRFEQYF. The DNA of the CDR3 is TGTGCCAGCAGTTTAAAGACAGCGGGAGGCCGGTTCGAGCAGTACTTC.

Written as DNA, the CDR3 is TGTGCCAGCAGTCGAGGGGGCACTACTGGAAACACCATATATTTT. Translated, it gives CASSRGGTTGNTIYF. The rearrangement links TRBV25-1 to TRBJ1-3, with 7 bases that match TRBD1. The germline CDR1 and CDR2 sequences are MGHDK and SYGVNS. Trimming cost V 5 bases and J 2 bases; bases outside gene matches: 6. The CDR3 has 15 amino acids.

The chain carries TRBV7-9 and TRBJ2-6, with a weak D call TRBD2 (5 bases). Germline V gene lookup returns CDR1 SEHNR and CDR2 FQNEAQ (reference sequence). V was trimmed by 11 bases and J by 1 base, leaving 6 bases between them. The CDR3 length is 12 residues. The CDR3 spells CAPGSGANVLTF. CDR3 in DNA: TGTGCCCCGGGGTCTGGGGCCAACGTCCTGACTTTC.

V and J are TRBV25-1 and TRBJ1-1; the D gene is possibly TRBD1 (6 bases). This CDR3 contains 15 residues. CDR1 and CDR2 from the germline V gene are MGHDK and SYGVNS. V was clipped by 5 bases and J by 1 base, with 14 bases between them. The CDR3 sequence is CASSSPDRQNTEAFF. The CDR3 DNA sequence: TGTGCCAGCAGTTCCCCGGACAGACAGAACACTGAAGCTTTCTTT.

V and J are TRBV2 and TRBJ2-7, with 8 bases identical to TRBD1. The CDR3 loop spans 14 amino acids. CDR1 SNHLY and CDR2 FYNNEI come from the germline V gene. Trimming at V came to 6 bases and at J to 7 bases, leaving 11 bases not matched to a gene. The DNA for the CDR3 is TGTGCCAGCAGGATTGAGACAGGGGCGAGGGAGCAGTACTTC. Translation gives CASRIETGAREQYF.

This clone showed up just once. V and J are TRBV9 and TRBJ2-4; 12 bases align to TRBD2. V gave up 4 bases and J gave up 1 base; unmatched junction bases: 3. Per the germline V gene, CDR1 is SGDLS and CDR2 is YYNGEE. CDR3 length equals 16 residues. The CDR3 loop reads CASSPTSGGAKNIQYF. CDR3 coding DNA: TGTGCCAGCAGCCCTACTAGCGGGGGGGCCAAAAACATTCAGTACTTC. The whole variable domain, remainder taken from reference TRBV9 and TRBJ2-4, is DSGVTQTPKHLITATGQRVTLRCSPRSGDLSVYWYQQSLDQGLQFLIQYYNGEERAKGNILERFSAQQFPDLHSELNLSSLELGDSALYFCASSPTSGGAKNIQYFGAGTRLSVL.

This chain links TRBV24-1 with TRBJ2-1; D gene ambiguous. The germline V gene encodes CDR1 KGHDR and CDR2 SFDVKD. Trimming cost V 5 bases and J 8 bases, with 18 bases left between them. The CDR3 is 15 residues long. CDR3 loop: CATSGSPQPRDEQFF. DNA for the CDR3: TGTGCCACCAGTGGTTCCCCTCAACCTCGAGATGAGCAGTTCTTC.